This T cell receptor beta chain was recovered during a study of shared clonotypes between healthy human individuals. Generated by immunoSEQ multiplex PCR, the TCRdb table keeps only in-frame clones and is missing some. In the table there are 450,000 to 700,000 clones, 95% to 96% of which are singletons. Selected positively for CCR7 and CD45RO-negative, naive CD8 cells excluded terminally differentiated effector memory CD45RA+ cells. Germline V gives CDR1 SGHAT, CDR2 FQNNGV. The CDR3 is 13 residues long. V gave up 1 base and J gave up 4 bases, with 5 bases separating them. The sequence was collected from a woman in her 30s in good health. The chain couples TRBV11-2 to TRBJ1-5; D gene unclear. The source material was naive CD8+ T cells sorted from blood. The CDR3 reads CASSLGPNQPQHF. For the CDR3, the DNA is TGTGCCAGCAGCTTAGGGCCGAATCAGCCCCAGCATTTT.